This TCR beta chain was identified in a study of T cells in Graves' hyperthyroidism and ophthalmopathy. Regarding this clonotype: Its antigen remains unidentified.

Study-wide points: Most thyroid clonotypes with frequency above 0.001 were detected in blood.

The CDR3 covers 15 residues. Germline-derived CDR1 and CDR2 are DFQATT and SNEGSKA (reference sequence). Researchers took RNA transcripts and amplified the TCR beta CDR3 regions from them. A set of HTBI primers served as the primers for a first-round RT-PCR of the TCR CDR3. TCRdb passed the multiplex PCR reads through MiXCR, listing each CDR3 protein once. The repertoire holds 610,000 or so distinct CDR3 sequences, with 46% as singletons. This TCR came from a young woman with Graves' hyperthyroidism. The chain carries TRBV20-1 and TRBJ2-7, with D hard to call. The DNA end is more similar to TRBJ2-1, so the J call may be wrong. The material sequenced was peripheral blood or thyroid tissue (not recorded which). The CDR3 sequence: CSARWPIPTYNEQFF. The CDR3 DNA sequence: TGCAGTGCTAGATGGCCCATCCCAACCTACAATGAGCAGTTCTTC.